The rows below give T cell receptor beta chains drawn from one sample of a study of T cells in Graves' hyperthyroidism and ophthalmopathy. TCRdb independently ran MiXCR on the multiplex PCR reads; one entry per CDR3 protein. This sample carries over 650,000 distinct CDR3 sequences, around 15% of them seen once, and the ten largest clones take under 10%. Material: blood. Receptor source: a man between 18 and 29 years old with Graves' hyperthyroidism. The CDR3 runs from the conserved cysteine through the conserved F or W. A D gene is named only where the DNA matches it firmly. A row's size may be missing; if present it is once, few, many or a size class.

clone_size: -; d_call: TRBD2; v_call: TRBV30; j_call: TRBJ2-1; cdr3_nt: TGTGCCTGGATCGCCCCCGGACTAGCAGGGAATGAGCAGTTCTTC; cdr3_aa: CAWIAPGLAGNEQFF
clone_size: few; d_call: -; v_call: TRBV12-3/TRBV12-4; j_call: TRBJ2-7; cdr3_nt: TGTGCCAGCAGTCCCCATTGGACAGTCTCCTACGAGCAGTACTTC; cdr3_aa: CASSPHWTVSYEQYF
clone_size: -; d_call: -; v_call: TRBV4-1; j_call: TRBJ2-1; cdr3_nt: TGCGCCAGCAGCCAAAGCCGAACTAAACAGGGCTATGAGCAGTTCTTC; cdr3_aa: CASSQSRTKQGYEQFF
clone_size: -; d_call: -; v_call: TRBV2; j_call: TRBJ1-5; cdr3_nt: TGTGCCAGCGGCAGGGAGTCGGGGCAGCCCCAGCATTTT; cdr3_aa: CASGRESGQPQHF
clone_size: -; d_call: TRBD1; v_call: TRBV10-3; j_call: TRBJ1-5; cdr3_nt: TGTGCCATCAGTGAGAAACAGGGGGCCTTCAATAGCAATCAGCCCCAGCATTTT; cdr3_aa: CAISEKQGAFNSNQPQHF
clone_size: few; d_call: -; v_call: TRBV20-1; j_call: TRBJ2-7; cdr3_nt: TGCAGTGCCCCTGGGACCAGACGCTACGAGCAGTACTTC; cdr3_aa: CSAPGTRRYEQYF
clone_size: -; d_call: TRBD1; v_call: TRBV28; j_call: TRBJ2-3; cdr3_nt: TGTGCCAGCAGTTTACAAGGCCCGTTCACGACAGGGAAGGATACGCAGTATTTT; cdr3_aa: CASSLQGPFTTGKDTQYF
clone_size: -; d_call: -; v_call: TRBV4-2; j_call: TRBJ2-3; cdr3_nt: TGTGCCAGCAGCCAACCCGGCGCCGGGACAAAAAGCACAGATACGCAGTATTTT; cdr3_aa: CASSQPGAGTKSTDTQYF
clone_size: few; d_call: TRBD1; v_call: TRBV6-1; j_call: TRBJ1-6; cdr3_nt: TGTGCCAGCAGTCTCGGGGGAGGGGGCAACTCACCCCTCCACTTT; cdr3_aa: CASSLGGGGNSPLHF
clone_size: -; d_call: -; v_call: TRBV7-9; j_call: TRBJ2-7; cdr3_nt: TGTGCCAGCGAACCCCGTGATAGCGGCTACGAGCAGTACTTC; cdr3_aa: CASEPRDSGYEQYF
clone_size: -; d_call: -; v_call: TRBV20-1; j_call: TRBJ2-4; cdr3_nt: TGCAGTGCTCGACCGGGTGGGGACATTCAGTACTTC; cdr3_aa: CSARPGGDIQYF
clone_size: many; d_call: -; v_call: TRBV6-6; j_call: TRBJ2-2; cdr3_nt: TGTGCCAGCAGTTACTCGCCCGGGAGTCGGACCGGGGAGCTGTTTTTT; cdr3_aa: CASSYSPGSRTGELFF
clone_size: few; d_call: TRBD1; v_call: TRBV5-8; j_call: TRBJ2-5; cdr3_nt: TGTGCCAGCAGCTTAGGGACAGGGGGGTCCGGGGAGACCCAGTACTTC; cdr3_aa: CASSLGTGGSGETQYF
clone_size: many; d_call: -; v_call: TRBV12-3/TRBV12-4; j_call: TRBJ2-1; cdr3_nt: TGTGCCAGCAGTTTATGGCGTGGCTTGTACAATGAGCAGTTCTTC; cdr3_aa: CASSLWRGLYNEQFF
clone_size: -; d_call: TRBD1; v_call: TRBV7-9; j_call: TRBJ2-4; cdr3_nt: TGTGCCAGCAGCCGGGACAGTATCTCCAAAAACATTCAGTACTTC; cdr3_aa: CASSRDSISKNIQYF
clone_size: many; d_call: TRBD1; v_call: TRBV3-1; j_call: TRBJ2-5; cdr3_nt: TGTGCCAGCAGCCAAGACTGGGACAGGACCCGAGAGACCCAGTACTTC; cdr3_aa: CASSQDWDRTRETQYF
clone_size: -; d_call: -; v_call: TRBV10-3; j_call: TRBJ2-1; cdr3_nt: TGTGCCATCAGTGCGGGAGAAGGCGATGAGCAGTTCTTC; cdr3_aa: CAISAGEGDEQFF